These 17 T cell receptor beta chains share one sample of origin, sequenced in a study of spatial heterogeneity in lung cancer. Time point: sample taken at primary tumor resection. TCRdb redid the calling of the 5' RACE reads with MiXCR, one entry per CDR3 protein. The data show almost 7,500 distinct CDR3 sequences, approximately 12% seen once. Study-level points and caveats: Counts of expanded alpha and beta TCRs within tumors tracked the tumor nonsynonymous mutation count.

These receptors' antigens are unknown. The sample here was lung tumor tissue, taken at surgery. These receptors were collected from a female donor with early-stage non-small cell lung cancer.

This clonotype has only a few counts. V and J are TRBV30 and TRBJ2-7, with D unresolved. This CDR3 comprises 13 residues. Trimming stripped 5 bases from V and 0 bases from J, with 11 bases between. Germline V gene lookup returns CDR1 GTSNPN and CDR2 SVGIG (reference sequence). The CDR3 loop reads CAWAGQDSYEQYF. CDR3 DNA sequence: TGTGCCTGGGCCGGCCAGGACTCCTACGAGCAGTACTTC.

This sequence joins TRBV5-4 and TRBJ2-7; no reliable D call. Trimming cost V 3 bases and J 1 base, with 8 bases left between them. CDR1 and CDR2 from the germline V gene are SGHNT and YYREEE (reference sequence). CDR3 length equals 13 residues. The chain's CDR3 is CASSSGRSYEQYF. The CDR3 DNA reads TGTGCCAGCAGCTCAGGACGGTCCTACGAGCAGTACTTC.

The chain combines TRBV9 with TRBJ2-3; D is unclear. The CDR3 loop spans 13 amino acids. Trimming shortened V by 4 bases and J by 2 bases, and 8 bases separated the two germline ends. Germline CDR1 is SGDLS and CDR2 is YYNGEE. The CDR3 spells CASSSYYTDTQYF. The CDR3 coding sequence is TGTGCCAGCAGCTCCTATTACACAGATACGCAGTATTTT.

This clonotype qualifies as medium-sized (0.01 to 0.1%). This rearrangement joins TRBV5-1 to TRBJ2-3; TRBD1 or TRBD2 may be the D gene (6 bases each). CDR1 and CDR2 (germline): SGHRS, YFSETQ. This CDR3 comprises 17 residues. The V gene lost 1 base and the J gene lost 4 bases, with 19 bases spanning the gap. CDR3 coding DNA: TGCGCCAGCAGCTTGCCCGGAGGTGGGGGGCGGGCAGATACGCAGTATTTT. Residues: CASSLPGGGGRADTQYF.

The rearrangement uses TRBV6-5 and TRBJ1-6; D unresolved. The CDR3 covers 15 residues. Trimming shortened V by 2 bases and J by 6 bases, and 11 bases separated the two germline ends. Germline CDR1 reads MNHEY; CDR2 reads SVGAGI. The CDR3 DNA reads TGTGCCAGCAGTTACCGGGCCGGGATTAATTCACCCCTCCACTTT. It codes for CASSYRAGINSPLHF.

This clonotype was seen only a few times. The chain uses TRBV28 and TRBJ2-7; 7 nucleotides align to TRBD1. CDR1 is MDHEN, CDR2 SYDVKM, per germline. Unmatched junction bases numbered 4, after V lost 7 bases and J lost 7 bases. CDR3 length: 11 amino acids. The CDR3 here is CASKGAWEQYF. CDR3 DNA: TGTGCCAGCAAGGGGGCGTGGGAGCAGTACTTC.

This CDR3 is CASSQDQVTEAFF. CDR3 DNA: TGTGCCAGCAGCCAAGATCAGGTCACTGAAGCTTTCTTT. The chain employs TRBV14 and TRBJ1-1; D gene ambiguous. The CDR3 has 13 residues. With 0 bases removed from V and 4 bases from J, the gap between germline ends came to 6 bases. Looked up from germline, CDR1 is SGHDN and CDR2 is FVKESK.

This chain links TRBV5-1 with TRBJ1-1; D is possibly TRBD1 (6 bases). V lost 4 bases and J 0 bases, leaving 7 bases between the germline ends. Germline V gene sequence: CDR1 SGHRS, CDR2 YFSETQ. The CDR3 runs 13 residues. This CDR3 reads CASSTGMNTEAFF. For the CDR3, the DNA is TGCGCCAGCAGCACAGGGATGAACACTGAAGCTTTCTTT.

The chain links TRBV9 to TRBJ2-3, with 13 bases aligning to TRBD2. There are 16 residues in the CDR3. Germline V lookup: CDR1 SGDLS, CDR2 YYNGEE. The J segment lost 5 bases and the V segment lost 1 base, leaving 4 bases of the junction unmatched. In DNA form, the CDR3 reads TGTGCCAGCAGCGTAACTAGCGGGGGGGCAGGAGATACGCAGTATTTT. Amino acid sequence: CASSVTSGGAGDTQYF.

This rearrangement joins TRBV11-2 to TRBJ2-7, with 8 nucleotides matching TRBD2. This CDR3 has 14 residues. The ends lost 5 bases at V and 7 bases at J; junction bases unmatched: 10. Germline assignment: CDR1 SGHAT and CDR2 FQNNGV. For the CDR3, the DNA is TGTGCCAGCAGCATATCGGGGGGGCCGCAAGAGCAGTACTTC. It codes for CASSISGGPQEQYF.

This clonotype has just one count. V usage is TRBV30 and J usage is TRBJ2-2, with a tentative D call TRBD1 (5 bases). Trimming took off 3 bases at V and 5 bases at J, with 10 bases between the two ends. The germline CDR1 and CDR2 sequences are GTSNPN and SVGIG (reference sequence). There are 13 residues in the CDR3. CDR3 in DNA: TGTGCCTGGAGCCAGGGTTGGACCGGGGAGCTGTTTTTT. It translates to CAWSQGWTGELFF. The full variable domain, completed using reference TRBV30 and TRBJ2-2, is SQTIHQWPATLVQPVGSPLSLECTVEGTSNPNLYWYRQAAGRGLQLLFYSVGIGQISSEVPQNLSASRPQDRQFILSSKKLLLSDSGFYLCAWSQGWTGELFFGEGSRLTVL.

The table lists this clonotype with a few counts. This chain uses TRBV7-2 with TRBJ1-2; maybe TRBD1 (5 bases). Germline CDR1 and CDR2: SGHTA and FQGNSA. V lost 1 base and J lost 7, with 13 bases in between. The CDR3 extends over 14 amino acids. CDR3 residues: CASSLVPGKSGYTF. The CDR3, as DNA: TGTGCCAGCAGCTTAGTTCCAGGGAAGTCTGGCTACACCTTC.

In its sample, this clonotype was seen a few times. J is TRBJ2-3 and V is TRBV5-1, with 9 bases lining up with TRBD2. Germline CDR1 reads SGHRS; CDR2 reads YFSETQ. The CDR3 runs to 17 residues. The J segment lost 4 bases and the V segment lost 4 bases, leaving 13 bases of the junction unmatched. The CDR3 DNA is TGCGCCAGCAGCCCGATCCCCGCGGGGGGGCCGCCAGATACGCAGTATTTT. Residues: CASSPIPAGGPPDTQYF.

The chain links TRBV9 to TRBJ1-2, with D possibly matching TRBD1 (5 bases). Trimming shortened V by 4 bases and J by 6 bases, and 19 bases separated the two germline ends. CDR1 and CDR2 from the germline V gene are SGDLS and YYNGEE. The CDR3 runs 15 residues. The CDR3, as DNA: TGTGCCAGCAGCCCACTCTGGGGCCAGAGGAATGGCTACACCTTC. Protein: CASSPLWGQRNGYTF.

This clonotype was seen many times. V and J are TRBV15 and TRBJ2-6, with unresolved D. This CDR3 spans 15 amino acids. V was clipped by 1 base and J by 1 base, with 5 bases between them. CDR1 LNHNV and CDR2 YYDKDF come from the germline V gene (reference sequence). The CDR3 protein is CATSRAGSGANVLTF. In DNA, the CDR3 is TGTGCCACCAGCAGAGCTGGGTCTGGGGCCAACGTCCTGACTTTC. Drawing the rest from reference TRBV15 and TRBJ2-6, the complete variable domain is DAMVIQNPRYQVTQFGKPVTLSCSQTLNHNVMYWYQQKSSQAPKLLFHYYDKDFNNEADTPDNFQSRRPNTSFCFLDIRSPGLGDTAMYLCATSRAGSGANVLTFGAGSRLTVL.

This clonotype is judged medium-sized. This rearrangement joins TRBV15 to TRBJ1-2; the D is unclear. Germline CDR1 is LNHNV and CDR2 is YYDKDF (reference sequence). V was shortened by 3 bases and J by 4 bases, with 12 bases between the two germline ends. The CDR3 has 14 residues. The CDR3 loop is CATSRATSLYGYTF. CDR3 bases: TGTGCCACCAGCAGGGCGACCTCTCTCTATGGCTACACCTTC.

By share, this clonotype ranks as medium-sized. The chain uses TRBV20-1 and TRBJ2-5; D gene unclear. Trimming left V 1 base short and J 1 base short, with 4 bases between. The germline V gene encodes CDR1 DFQATT and CDR2 SNEGSKA (reference sequence). There are 12 residues in the CDR3. CDR3 sequence reads: CSARAPQETQYF. CDR3 bases: TGCAGTGCTAGAGCCCCCCAAGAGACCCAGTACTTC.